The clone carrying this TCR beta chain was observed at least ten times. The data were taken from a study of early T cells in non-severe SARS-CoV-2 infection. The CDR3 sequence is 13 residues long. Germline loops: CDR1 SNHLY, CDR2 FYNNEI. V lost 3 bases to trimming and J lost 1 base, with 6 bases between them. Attachment of unique molecular identifiers was made to individual cDNA molecules. MiXCR, run by TCRdb on the 5' RACE reads, gives a single entry per CDR3 protein. The profile shows tens of thousands of distinct CDR3 sequences, roughly 14% of them singletons. This specimen was whole blood, taken at baseline. The V gene is TRBV2, the J gene TRBJ1-2; no firm D call. This clonotype originated in an adult who was a healthcare worker with PCR-confirmed SARS-CoV-2 infection or an uninfected control (not recorded which). Here the CDR3 reads CASSETLNYGYTF. The CDR3 region has the DNA TGTGCCAGCAGTGAGACACTTAACTATGGCTACACCTTC.